Each of the 28 T cell receptor beta chains below was sequenced from the same sample in a study of long-term antiretroviral therapy in people with HIV. The assay used was immunoSEQ (version v3.0), run at survey level. Using immunoSEQ multiplex PCR, the repertoire was profiled, and TCRdb retains in-frame clones only, with some absent. The data show tens of thousands of clones, about 88% seen once. The starting material was unsorted PBMCs, obtained roughly 5 years before starting antiretroviral therapy. These receptors were obtained from a man between 50 and 59 years old with HIV.

This clone has a single count. The V call is TRBV7-9, the J call TRBJ2-2; unclear D gene. Trimming left V 2 bases short and J 6 bases short, with 10 bases between. The CDR3 is 14 residues long. Germline lookup yields CDR1 SEHNR and CDR2 FQNEAQ (reference sequence). The CDR3 DNA reads as TGTGCCAGCAGCTTAAGAGTGGCGGCCGGGGAGCTGTTTTTT. This encodes CASSLRVAAGELFF.

This clone appeared a single time. The CDR3 DNA follows: TGTGCCAGCAGTTACTCCGGGTGGGATACGCAGTATTTT. This encodes CASSYSGWDTQYF. The rearrangement uses TRBV6-5 and TRBJ2-3; D is uncertain. Per germline, CDR1 MNHEY and CDR2 SVGAGI. The CDR3 contains 13 residues. Trimming removed 0 bases at V and 6 bases at J, with 7 bases between.

This clone was picked up one time. The chain is built from TRBV2 and TRBJ2-7; the D is unclear. Germline loops: CDR1 SNHLY, CDR2 FYNNEI. The CDR3 is 12 residues long. V gave up 7 bases and J gave up 2 bases, with 9 bases separating them. The CDR3 nucleotides are TGTGCCAGCAAACCCCGGGCCTACGAGCAGTACTTC. Translation: CASKPRAYEQYF. Together with reference TRBV2 and TRBJ2-7, the CDR3 gives the full variable domain: EPEVTQTPSHQVTQMGQEVILRCVPISNHLYFYWYRQILGQKVEFLVSFYNNEISEKSEIFDDQFSVERPDGSNFTLKIRSTKLEDSAMYFCASKPRAYEQYFGPGTRLTVT.

The rearrangement links TRBV7-9 to TRBJ1-1; D is possibly TRBD1 (6 bases). Germline CDR1 and CDR2: SEHNR and FQNEAQ (reference sequence). Trimming stripped 1 base from V and 10 bases from J, with 13 bases between. This CDR3 spans 13 amino acids. Written as DNA, the CDR3 is TGTGCCAGCAGCTTAGAGGGGGGTCGATTAGCTTTCTTT. Amino acids: CASSLEGGRLAFF.

The J gene is TRBJ2-3, the V gene TRBV25-1; D is ambiguous. The CDR3 is 15 amino acids. Germline CDR1 MGHDK, CDR2 SYGVNS. V lost 1 base, J lost 6 bases, and 14 bases lay in between. The CDR3: CASSELGRDTDTQYF. DNA of the CDR3: TGTGCCAGCAGTGAATTGGGAAGGGATACGGATACGCAGTATTTT.

This clone was found once. J is TRBJ1-2 and V is TRBV6-5; D not resolved. Germline lookup yields CDR1 MNHEY and CDR2 SVGAGI. Trimming cost V 1 base and J 8 bases, with 8 bases left between them. The CDR3 has 12 amino acids. CDR3 sequence reads: CASSYCSGGYTF. CDR3 sequence (DNA): TGTGCCAGCAGTTACTGCTCAGGAGGCTACACCTTC.

The gene calls are TRBV4-1 and TRBJ2-7, with D maybe TRBD2 (6 bases). The CDR3 is made up of 17 amino acids. Germline CDR1 is MGHRA and CDR2 is YSYEKL. Deletions cut 1 base from V and 0 bases from J, with 16 bases between. The CDR3 protein is CASSQVAERRSSYEQYF. CDR3 bases: TGCGCCAGCAGCCAAGTAGCGGAGCGAAGGAGCTCCTACGAGCAGTACTTC.

This sequence joins TRBV2 and TRBJ1-5, with D possibly TRBD1 on 5 matching bases. Trimming stripped 2 bases from V and 4 bases from J, with 12 bases between. CDR3 length: 15 residues. Germline CDR1 is SNHLY and CDR2 is FYNNEI. CDR3 protein: CASSERQGVNQPQHF. CDR3 in DNA: TGTGCCAGCAGTGAACGGCAGGGTGTTAATCAGCCCCAGCATTTT. Variable domain in full (rest from reference TRBV2 and TRBJ1-5): EPEVTQTPSHQVTQMGQEVILRCVPISNHLYFYWYRQILGQKVEFLVSFYNNEISEKSEIFDDQFSVERPDGSNFTLKIRSTKLEDSAMYFCASSERQGVNQPQHFGDGTRLSIL.

This chain's CDR3 is CASSNTISGETQYF. The CDR3 nucleotides are TGTGCCAGTAGTAATACTATATCAGGGGAGACCCAGTACTTC. The chain has TRBV19 and TRBJ2-5; perhaps TRBD1 as D (5 bases). CDR3 size: 14 residues. Deletions cut 4 bases from V and 5 bases from J, with 14 bases between. From germline, CDR1 is LNHDA and CDR2 SQIVND (reference sequence). The whole variable domain, remainder taken from reference TRBV19 and TRBJ2-5, is DGGITQSPKYLFRKEGQNVTLSCEQNLNHDAMYWYRQDPGQGLRLIYYSQIVNDFQKGDIAEGYSVSREKKESFPLTVTSAQKNPTAFYLCASSNTISGETQYFGPGTRLLVL.

This rearrangement joins TRBV28 to TRBJ1-5, with TRBD1 matching 7 bases. CDR1 and CDR2 from the germline V gene are MDHEN and SYDVKM. The CDR3 runs 17 residues. V dropped 7 bases and J dropped 0; count of bases not matched to a gene: 12. In DNA form, the CDR3 reads TGTGCCAGCACTCAAAGGGGGCTATTGGATAGCAATCAGCCCCAGCATTTT. Residues: CASTQRGLLDSNQPQHF.

The DNA for the CDR3 is TGTGCCAGCAGAGCGGGGGGGACTTGGCCCTACGAGCAGTACTTC. It yields the protein CASRAGGTWPYEQYF. This sequence joins TRBV6-5 and TRBJ2-7, with 10 positions matching TRBD2. The V gene end was trimmed by 6 bases and the J gene end by 2 bases; junction bases not matched to a gene: 7. The germline gives CDR1 MNHEY, CDR2 SVGAGI. CDR3 length equals 15 residues.

This clone was found once. The DNA for the CDR3 is TGTGCCAGCAGCTTGAATAGTCACCGAGGAGGGGCCCCGTACACCTTC. Protein sequence: CASSLNSHRGGAPYTF. The chain employs TRBV5-4 and TRBJ1-2, with D perhaps matching TRBD1 (5 bases). The ends were cut back, 1 base at V and 11 bases at J, with 24 bases in the middle. This CDR3 spans 16 amino acids. Germline V gene sequence: CDR1 SGHNT, CDR2 YYREEE (reference sequence).

CDR3 sequence reads: CASSPPGANQETQYF. DNA of the CDR3: TGTGCCAGCTCACCACCGGGTGCGAACCAAGAGACCCAGTACTTC. This sequence joins TRBV18 and TRBJ2-5, with no clear D. This CDR3 is 15 amino acids long. Trimming removed 0 bases from V and 0 bases from J, with 8 bases in between. Per the germline V gene, CDR1 is KGHSH and CDR2 is LQKENI.

This chain links TRBV11-2 with TRBJ2-3, with D tentatively TRBD1 (6 bases). Germline CDR1 is SGHAT and CDR2 is FQNNGV. Deletions cut 10 bases from V and 2 bases from J, with 16 bases between. There are 14 residues in the CDR3. The CDR3 sequence is CATSIGQTTDTQYF. CDR3 DNA: TGTGCCACCTCCATCGGACAGACCACAGATACGCAGTATTTT.

Only a few counts were recorded for this clone. A read error may produce the germline difference seen at one junction end. The chain uses TRBV7-7 and TRBJ2-2; D possibly corresponds to TRBD1 (6 bases). CDR3 length: 13 residues. CDR1 SSHAT and CDR2 FNYEAQ come from the germline V gene (reference sequence). The chain's CDR3 is CASSRDTTGELFF. The CDR3 DNA sequence: TGTGCTAGCAGCCGGGACACCACCGGGGAGCTGTTTTTT. The entire variable domain, with the rest obtained from reference TRBV7-7 and TRBJ2-2, is as follows: GAGVSQSPRYKVTKRGQDVTLRCDPISSHATLYWYQQALGQGPEFLTYFNYEAQPDKSGLPSDRFSAERPEGSISTLTIQRTEQRDSAMYRCASSRDTTGELFFGEGSRLTVL.

The chain links TRBV6-5 to TRBJ2-7; D is perhaps TRBD1 or TRBD2 (5 bases each). V was cut by 2 bases and J by 0 bases, with 14 bases left in between. Per germline, CDR1 MNHEY and CDR2 SVGAGI. The CDR3 contains 16 residues. The CDR3 loop reads CASSYRTGTSSYEQYF. The CDR3 DNA reads as TGTGCCAGCAGTTACCGTACCGGGACGAGCTCCTACGAGCAGTACTTC.

This chain connects TRBV27 to TRBJ2-7, with TRBD1 identical over 12 bases. J gave up 6 bases and V 11 bases, and 14 bases lay outside the gene matches. Germline loops: CDR1 MNHEY, CDR2 SMNVEV (reference sequence). The length of the CDR3 is 15 residues. As DNA, the CDR3 is TGTGCCTCAAGCAAACGGGACAGGGGGCTCTCCGAGCAGTACTTC. This sequence encodes CASSKRDRGLSEQYF.

The chain employs TRBV28 and TRBJ1-2, with D perhaps TRBD1 (6 bases). The germline V gene encodes CDR1 MDHEN and CDR2 SYDVKM. The CDR3 extends over 13 amino acids. V was clipped by 3 bases and J by 5 bases, with 10 bases between them. The DNA for the CDR3 is TGTGCCAGCAGTTTCGGGGGGGCTTATGGCTACACCTTC. This encodes CASSFGGAYGYTF.

This chain uses TRBV9 with TRBJ2-1; weak D call: TRBD1 (5 bases). Germline V gives CDR1 SGDLS, CDR2 YYNGEE. The V end lost 0 bases, the J end lost 7 bases, and 11 bases lay between the germline ends. CDR3 length equals 14 residues. The CDR3 nucleotides read TGTGCCAGCAGCGTAGAAGACAGAATGAATGAGCAGTTCTTC. Translation gives CASSVEDRMNEQFF.

Here the CDR3 reads CASSRTGGTDTQYF. The CDR3 bases are TGTGCCAGCAGTAGGACAGGCGGGACAGATACGCAGTATTTT. The chain links TRBV27 to TRBJ2-3, with 7 bases aligning to TRBD1. V lost 5 bases to trimming and J lost 3 bases; unmatched junction nucleotides: 5. CDR3 length equals 14 residues. Germline V lookup: CDR1 MNHEY, CDR2 SMNVEV (reference sequence).

J is TRBJ1-4 and V is TRBV2; D remains unclear. Between the trimmed V and J ends, which lost 4 bases and 0 bases, there was a span of 12 bases. The CDR3 is 16 amino acids. The germline CDR1 and CDR2 sequences are SNHLY and FYNNEI. CDR3 nucleotide sequence: TGTGCCAGCAGTGTGCGTGTGGTTACAACTAATGAAAAACTGTTTTTT. It yields the protein CASSVRVVTTNEKLFF.

The chain has TRBV30 and TRBJ1-2, with D unresolved. This CDR3 spans 9 amino acids. V dropped 8 bases and J dropped 6 bases, with 7 bases sitting between them. Germline V lookup: CDR1 GTSNPN, CDR2 SVGIG (reference sequence). This chain's CDR3 is CAVNDGYTF. Here the CDR3 DNA reads TGTGCCGTCAATGATGGCTACACCTTC.

The rearrangement joins TRBV15 to TRBJ2-7; TRBD1 might be the D (5 bases). Trimming shortened V by 3 bases and J by 2 bases, and 8 bases separated the two germline ends. The CDR3 contains 13 residues. Germline lookup yields CDR1 LNHNV and CDR2 YYDKDF (reference sequence). CDR3 DNA: TGTGCCACCAGCAGGGGGCTCCCCTACGAGCAGTACTTC. Residues: CATSRGLPYEQYF.

J is TRBJ2-3 and V is TRBV11-2; 11 bases align to TRBD2. In germline, CDR1 is SGHAT, CDR2 FQNNGV. With V trimmed by 4 bases and J by 2 bases, 2 bases remained unmatched. This CDR3 has 15 amino acids. CDR3 nucleotides: TGTGCCAGCAGCTGGACTAGCGGGTACACAGATACGCAGTATTTT. It codes for CASSWTSGYTDTQYF.

This clone was seen just once. The chain is built from TRBV6-5 and TRBJ1-2; TRBD1 matches 7 bases. Germline trimming cut 6 bases from V and 5 bases from J; bases unmatched to any gene: 3. Per germline, CDR1 MNHEY and CDR2 SVGAGI. The CDR3 is 12 amino acids. The CDR3 loop is CASRRQGYGYTF. In nucleotides, the CDR3 is TGTGCCAGCAGGAGACAGGGTTATGGCTACACCTTC.

The chain combines TRBV28 with TRBJ2-7; 7 nucleotides agree with TRBD1. V was pared by 8 bases and J by 3 bases, with 10 bases of the junction left unmatched. The CDR3 consists of 14 residues. Germline V gene sequence: CDR1 MDHEN, CDR2 SYDVKM. The CDR3 loop is CASGGQGVFYEQYF. In DNA, the CDR3 is TGTGCCAGCGGAGGCCAGGGGGTGTTCTACGAGCAGTACTTC.

This rearrangement joins TRBV28 to TRBJ1-6; 8 nucleotides match TRBD1. V lost 2 bases to trimming and J lost 9 bases; unmatched junction nucleotides: 12. Germline assignment: CDR1 MDHEN and CDR2 SYDVKM. This CDR3 region has 17 residues. DNA of the CDR3: TGTGCCAGCAGTTTAGGTGACAGGGGAGGGTTGCGTTCACCCCTCCACTTT. Protein: CASSLGDRGGLRSPLHF.

This clone has just one count. The V call is TRBV5-1, the J call TRBJ2-1; D may be TRBD2 (6 bases). CDR1 and CDR2 from the germline V gene are SGHRS and YFSETQ. CDR3 length: 16 residues. V was shortened by 0 bases and J by 4 bases, with 14 bases between the two germline ends. CDR3 amino acids: CASSLVPLAGYNEQFF. The CDR3, as DNA: TGCGCCAGCAGCTTGGTACCACTAGCCGGTTACAATGAGCAGTTCTTC.